This passage covers 20 T cell receptor beta chains from one sample sequenced in a study of metastatic and nonmetastatic thyroid tumors. No treatment of any kind had been given to any patient before thyroid surgery. TCRdb reprocessed the PCR reads via MiXCR. The sample gives tens of thousands of clones, over 10% of which show up once; 4% to 6% is in the top ten. Material: blood. These receptors originate from a female donor with papillary thyroid cancer or a benign thyroid nodule (not recorded which). Some clones in this sample may be carry-over from other donors' samples.

This clone was recorded at least ten times. The CDR3 protein is CASSLWGVSATNEKLFF. The CDR3 DNA reads as TGCGCCAGCAGCTTGTGGGGGGTCTCAGCAACTAATGAAAAACTGTTTTTT. The chain recombines TRBV5-1 with TRBJ1-4, with D possibly TRBD1 on 5 matching bases. From germline, CDR1 is SGHRS and CDR2 YFSETQ. V lost 1 base, J lost 0 bases, and 13 bases lay in between. The CDR3 sequence is 17 residues long.

At least ten counts were recorded for this clone. The genes are TRBV2 and TRBJ1-2; D remains ambiguous. Trimming removed 1 base from V and 5 bases from J, with 8 bases in between. Looked up from germline, CDR1 is SNHLY and CDR2 is FYNNEI. The CDR3 extends over 13 amino acids. This CDR3 reads CASSEGQRYGYTF. The DNA for the CDR3 is TGTGCCAGCAGTGAAGGGCAGAGGTATGGCTACACCTTC. The variable domain in full, completed from reference TRBV2 and TRBJ1-2, reads EPEVTQTPSHQVTQMGQEVILRCVPISNHLYFYWYRQILGQKVEFLVSFYNNEISEKSEIFDDQFSVERPDGSNFTLKIRSTKLEDSAMYFCASSEGQRYGYTFGSGTRLTVV.

This clone was seen at least ten times. The chain links TRBV11-2 to TRBJ2-3; 7 positions agree with TRBD2. Germline CDR1 reads SGHAT; CDR2 reads FQNNGV. V lost 0 bases to trimming and J lost 5 bases; unmatched junction nucleotides: 5. The CDR3 extends over 15 amino acids. The CDR3 region is CASSLDAGVVDTQYF. CDR3 bases: TGTGCCAGCAGCTTAGATGCGGGAGTAGTAGATACGCAGTATTTT.

This clone has a count of ten or more. The chain employs TRBV5-1 and TRBJ2-7, with 10 positions matching TRBD2. V was clipped by 4 bases and J by 1 base; unmatched bases: 2. From germline, CDR1 is SGHRS and CDR2 YFSETQ. This CDR3 has 14 residues. The CDR3 sequence is CASSLAGESYEQYF. CDR3 nucleotide sequence: TGCGCCAGCAGCCTAGCGGGAGAATCCTACGAGCAGTACTTC.

This clone has ten or more counts. This chain connects TRBV20-1 to TRBJ1-1; tentative D call: TRBD1 (5 bases). This CDR3 has 12 residues. Deletions cut 3 bases from V and 3 bases from J, with 8 bases between. The germline V gene encodes CDR1 DFQATT and CDR2 SNEGSKA (reference sequence). The CDR3 DNA reads as TGCAGTGCTAGTCGGGGGGACACTGAAGCTTTCTTT. Residues: CSASRGDTEAFF.

This clone has at least ten counts. The rearrangement links TRBV2 to TRBJ2-2; the D gene is possibly TRBD1 (6 bases). The CDR3 has 17 amino acids. The germline CDR1 and CDR2 sequences are SNHLY and FYNNEI. Trimming took off 3 bases at V and 0 bases at J, with 14 bases between the two ends. CDR3 amino acids: CASSDNKYRANTGELFF. The CDR3 DNA reads TGTGCCAGCAGTGATAACAAATACAGGGCGAACACCGGGGAGCTGTTTTTT.

This clone was seen only a few times. A clone one base away is much larger, so this may be a read error. Other DNA sequences within the sample encode an identical CDR3. The chain has TRBV20-1 and TRBJ2-3, with unresolved D. Germline V lookup: CDR1 DFQATT, CDR2 SNEGSKA (reference sequence). The CDR3 has 10 amino acids. The CDR3 is CSARADTQYF. CDR3 sequence (DNA): TGCAGCGCTAGGGCGGATACGCAGTATTTT.

This clone was counted many times. The chain carries TRBV19 and TRBJ1-2; 7 bases are a match to TRBD1. Trimming removed 3 bases from V and 2 bases from J; junction bases left unmatched: 3. This CDR3 is built from 14 residues. CDR1 and CDR2 (germline): LNHDA, SQIVND (reference sequence). CDR3 in amino acids: CASSMGTANYGYTF. The CDR3 DNA follows: TGTGCCAGTAGTATGGGGACAGCGAACTATGGCTACACCTTC.

There are many counts of this clone. The gene calls are TRBV4-1 and TRBJ2-3, with TRBD1 matching over 7 bases. This CDR3 is 15 amino acids long. The V gene end was trimmed by 5 bases and the J gene end by 1 base; junction bases not matched to a gene: 6. CDR1 and CDR2 (germline): MGHRA, YSYEKL. CDR3 sequence reads: CASSDRVWGTDTQYF. DNA for the CDR3: TGCGCCAGCAGCGACAGGGTGTGGGGCACAGATACGCAGTATTTT.

This clone was seen ten or more times. CDR3 protein: CASSQGLRGTRELFF. The CDR3 nucleotides are TGTGCCAGCAGCCAAGGGCTCCGGGGGACCCGGGAGCTGTTTTTT. The chain joins TRBV14 to TRBJ2-2; the D gene is possibly TRBD2 (6 bases). The CDR3 totals 15 residues. CDR1 SGHDN and CDR2 FVKESK come from the germline V gene. Trimming stripped 1 base from V and 9 bases from J, with 15 bases between.

This clone showed up many times. The rearrangement uses TRBV9 and TRBJ2-1; TRBD1 is a possible D gene (5 bases). Trimming stripped 4 bases from V and 7 bases from J, with 21 bases between. Germline V CDR1 and CDR2: SGDLS, YYNGEE. The CDR3 length is 16 residues. The CDR3, as DNA: TGTGCCAGCAGCAAAGGACAAACCCTACTTTTGAATGAGCAGTTCTTC. Protein: CASSKGQTLLLNEQFF.

This clone was picked up many times. The chain is built from TRBV4-2 and TRBJ1-1; possible D gene TRBD1, 5 bases. Trimming left V 0 bases short and J 8 bases short, with 16 bases between. The length of the CDR3 is 15 residues. Germline V gives CDR1 LGHNA, CDR2 YNFKEQ. The CDR3 sequence: CASSQDSGGKLEAFF. The DNA for the CDR3 is TGTGCCAGCAGCCAAGATTCGGGGGGTAAGTTGGAAGCTTTCTTT.

This clone was seen many times. V usage is TRBV12-3 or TRBV12-4 and J usage is TRBJ2-2, with a possible D match to TRBD1 (5 bases). This CDR3 is built from 16 residues. Trimming pared 5 bases from V and 1 base from J, leaving 14 bases between. CDR3 bases: TGTGCCAGCAGTAACCGGATGACAGAGAACACCGGGGAGCTGTTTTTT. Its protein is CASSNRMTENTGELFF.

This clone was seen at least ten times. One end of the junction varies from germline; a read error may be responsible. V is TRBV7-8 and J is TRBJ2-1; weak D call: TRBD1 (5 bases). Germline V gives CDR1 SGHVS, CDR2 FQNEAQ. This CDR3 is 15 amino acids long. CDR3 amino acids: CVSTLGAGLYNEQFF. In nucleotides, the CDR3 is TGTGTCAGCACCTTAGGGGCAGGGCTCTACAATGAGCAGTTCTTC.

This clone is labeled medium-sized. The chain uses TRBV20-1 and TRBJ1-5; 7 bases line up with TRBD1. Germline-derived CDR1 and CDR2 are DFQATT and SNEGSKA (reference sequence). The ends lost 1 base at V and 4 bases at J; junction bases unmatched: 10. CDR3 size: 16 residues. The CDR3 reads CSARAVQGGANQPQHF. CDR3 sequence (DNA): TGCAGTGCTAGAGCCGTCCAGGGGGGCGCGAATCAGCCCCAGCATTTT.

This clone was seen many times. The chain carries TRBV27 and TRBJ1-4; D is ambiguous. V shed 6 bases and J shed 1 base, with 9 bases lying between them. This CDR3 has 14 residues. The germline CDR1 and CDR2 sequences are MNHEY and SMNVEV (reference sequence). DNA for the CDR3: TGTGCCAGCAGAGGCTCAGGAACTAATGAAAAACTGTTTTTT. This sequence encodes CASRGSGTNEKLFF.

The chain joins TRBV6-2 or TRBV6-3 to TRBJ2-1; D perhaps matches TRBD2 (6 bases). V was pared by 5 bases and J by 1 base, with 15 bases between. This CDR3 is built from 16 residues. Looked up from germline, CDR1 is MNHEY and CDR2 is SVGEGT. The CDR3 spells CASSRASVRSYNEQFF. CDR3 DNA: TGTGCCAGCAGTCGCGCTAGCGTGAGGTCCTACAATGAGCAGTTCTTC.

This clone was counted many times. A much larger clone differs by one base, so this may be a read error. The sample contains more than one DNA sequence encoding this CDR3. The chain combines TRBV30 with TRBJ2-7, with D tentatively TRBD2 (6 bases). CDR1 GTSNPN and CDR2 SVGIG come from the germline V gene (reference sequence). Trimming stripped 1 base from V and 7 bases from J, with 20 bases between. The CDR3 spans 15 residues. The CDR3 here is CAWSAPGQVRGEQYF. The DNA for the CDR3 is TGTGCCTGGAGTGCCCCGGGGCAGGTCCGGGGGGAGCAGTACTTC.

A note on this clone: The CDR3 end shows no conserved phenylalanine or tryptophan, and so a read error is likely. The DNA is left out, because the CDR3 cannot be placed on it with certainty; the CDR3 is given as TCRdb lists it. V is TRBV9 and J is TRBJ2-4; the D segment call TRBD1 is taken from the table without a DNA check. Germline lookup yields CDR1 SGDLS and CDR2 YYNGEE. Including both end residues, the CDR3 is 9 amino acids long. The CDR3: CASSVISVP.

This clone has a count of ten or more. The CDR3 loop reads CASSLVGREQFF. The CDR3 DNA is TGTGCCAGCAGCTTAGTAGGGCGTGAGCAGTTCTTC. V and J are TRBV7-9 and TRBJ2-1; no firm D call. Germline CDR1 SEHNR, CDR2 FQNEAQ (reference sequence). The CDR3 length is 12 residues. V shed 1 base and J shed 9 bases, with 7 bases lying between them. Drawing the rest from reference TRBV7-9 and TRBJ2-1, the complete variable domain is DTGVSQNPRHKITKRGQNVTFRCDPISEHNRLYWYRQTLGQGPEFLTYFQNEAQLEKSRLLSDRFSAERPKGSFSTLEIQRTEQGDSAMYLCASSLVGREQFFGPGTRLTVL.